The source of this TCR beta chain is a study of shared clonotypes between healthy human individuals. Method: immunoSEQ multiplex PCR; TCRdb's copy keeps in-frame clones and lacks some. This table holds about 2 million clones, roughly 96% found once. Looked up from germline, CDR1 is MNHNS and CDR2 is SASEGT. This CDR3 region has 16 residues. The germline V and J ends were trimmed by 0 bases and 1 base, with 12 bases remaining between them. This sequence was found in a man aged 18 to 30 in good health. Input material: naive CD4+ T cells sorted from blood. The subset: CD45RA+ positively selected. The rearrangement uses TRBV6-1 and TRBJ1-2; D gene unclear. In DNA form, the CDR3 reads TGTGCCAGCAGTGAAGCGCTTCTAGGCATTAACTATGGCTACACCTTC. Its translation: CASSEALLGINYGYTF.